Presented here are 6 T cell receptor beta chains from one specimen sequenced in a study of T cell responses to AZD1222 COVID-19 vaccine. Profiled with immunoSEQ multiplex PCR; TCRdb holds only in-frame clones, not every one. This sample yields tens of thousands of clones, of which more than 85% are seen a single time; roughly 5.2% belongs to the top ten. This specimen consisted of peripheral blood, obtained on day 0 of AZD1222 vaccination. The receptors shown here come from an adult in good health.

The J gene is TRBJ1-5, the V gene TRBV19, with 10 bases identical to TRBD1. The CDR3 runs to 17 residues. With V trimmed by 4 bases and J by 0 bases, 6 bases remained unmatched. Germline CDR1 and CDR2: LNHDA and SQIVND (reference sequence). CDR3 in amino acids: CASSTRDRGDSNQPQHF. CDR3 sequence (DNA): TGTGCCAGTAGTACCCGGGACAGGGGAGATAGCAATCAGCCCCAGCATTTT.

V is TRBV6-6 and J is TRBJ2-6; D assignment may be TRBD1 or TRBD2 (5 bases each). Germline CDR1 reads MNHNY; CDR2 reads SVGAGI (reference sequence). V lost 7 bases, J lost 2 bases, and 9 bases lay in between. The CDR3 sequence is 14 residues long. The DNA for the CDR3 is TGTGCCAGCACCTGGGACGCTGGGGCCAACGTCCTGACTTTC. It codes for CASTWDAGANVLTF.

The chain links TRBV2 to TRBJ2-1; 10 bases map to TRBD2. This CDR3 has 14 residues. The ends lost 6 bases at V and 4 bases at J; junction bases unmatched: 3. Germline loops: CDR1 SNHLY, CDR2 FYNNEI. The CDR3 loop reads CASRPSGGYNEQFF. CDR3 sequence (DNA): TGTGCCAGCAGACCTAGCGGGGGTTACAATGAGCAGTTCTTC. The whole variable domain, remainder taken from reference TRBV2 and TRBJ2-1, is EPEVTQTPSHQVTQMGQEVILRCVPISNHLYFYWYRQILGQKVEFLVSFYNNEISEKSEIFDDQFSVERPDGSNFTLKIRSTKLEDSAMYFCASRPSGGYNEQFFGPGTRLTVL.

As concerns this clone: A read error may produce the germline difference seen at one junction end. The chain couples TRBV24-1 to TRBJ1-2, with a possible D match to TRBD1 (5 bases). This CDR3 contains 15 residues. The germline CDR1 and CDR2 sequences are KGHDR and SFDVKD. The CDR3 DNA is TGTGCCACCTGTGAGGGGACCGGGGGGGTCGATGGCTACACCTTC. Protein: CATCEGTGGVDGYTF.

The rearrangement links TRBV28 to TRBJ1-1; D remains ambiguous. The CDR3 sequence is 11 residues long. CDR1 and CDR2 (germline): MDHEN, SYDVKM. The V end was cut by 4 bases, the J end by 7 bases, with 7 bases between. The CDR3 sequence: CASSSAYEAFF. The CDR3 DNA reads TGTGCCAGCAGTTCCGCATATGAAGCTTTCTTT.

The chain combines TRBV4-1 with TRBJ1-3, with unresolved D. Trimming shortened V by 1 base and J by 1 base, and 2 bases separated the two germline ends. Germline-derived CDR1 and CDR2 are MGHRA and YSYEKL. The CDR3 is 13 amino acids. The CDR3 sequence is CASSQVSGNTIYF. The DNA for the CDR3 is TGCGCCAGCAGCCAAGTATCTGGAAACACCATATATTTT.